The table lists the clone carrying this T cell receptor (beta chain) with many counts. Its antigen is not identified. This sample was included in a study of Graves' ophthalmopathy and Graves' hyperthyroidism. Study summary: Peripheral blood was collected at initial diagnosis, before any treatment.

Symptoms, serum thyroxine and TRAb, thyroid ultrasound, and orbital computed tomography formed the diagnostic basis. PBMCs had their origin in fresh peripheral blood (10 ml). V shed 3 bases and J shed 0 bases, with 12 bases lying between them. This CDR3 comprises 16 residues. Study-wide findings and caveats: A 13-signature model separated ophthalmopathy from stable hyperthyroidism, reaching roughly 85% sensitivity and about 81% specificity cross-validated.

From RNA, the CDR3 regions of TCR beta chains were amplified and sequenced. After a first-round RT-PCR with HTBI primers, a second-round multiplex PCR was run. TCRdb re-called the multiplex PCR reads through MiXCR, storing one row per CDR3 protein. The sample lists just over 600,000 distinct CDR3 sequences; about a fifth were seen once. The J gene is TRBJ1-5, the V gene TRBV12-3 or TRBV12-4; TRBD1 is a possible D gene (6 bases). This clonotype was obtained from a woman aged 18 to 35 with stable Graves' hyperthyroidism. Some clones in this sample may be carry-over from other donors' samples. The sequenced sample consisted of peripheral blood. Here the CDR3 DNA reads TGTGCCAGCAGTTTTGGAGGGGGGTATAGCAATCAGCCCCAGCATTTT. It is translated as CASSFGGGYSNQPQHF.